The 3 T cell receptor beta chains below were found in one sample sequenced in a study of T cell responses to AZD1222 COVID-19 vaccine. Sequencing was performed with immunoSEQ multiplex PCR; in TCRdb, only in-frame clones are kept and a portion is missing. This table holds 150,000 or so clones, 75% to 95% found once. The starting material was peripheral blood, obtained on day 0 of AZD1222 vaccination. These receptors all stem from an adult in good health.

In this sample, this clone turned up a few times. The chain is built from TRBV9 and TRBJ2-7; the D gene is possibly TRBD2 (5 bases). Trimming took 0 bases from V and 3 from J, leaving 13 bases between them. This CDR3 region has 15 residues. Per germline, CDR1 SGDLS and CDR2 YYNGEE. CDR3 protein: CASSVATGLSYEQYF. The CDR3 region has the DNA TGTGCCAGCAGCGTAGCTACGGGGTTAAGCTACGAGCAGTACTTC.

The rearrangement joins TRBV30 to TRBJ1-6; no definite D call. There are 12 residues in the CDR3. In germline, CDR1 is GTSNPN, CDR2 SVGIG (reference sequence). V gave up 2 bases and J gave up 9 bases, with 8 bases separating them. CDR3 DNA sequence: TGTGCCTGGAGTCCAGGAGGTTCACCCCTCCACTTT. It translates to CAWSPGGSPLHF.

This CDR3 is CASRDRAIYEQYF. In DNA, the CDR3 is TGTGCCAGCAGGGACAGGGCAATCTACGAGCAGTACTTC. The genes are TRBV28 and TRBJ2-7; 8 positions match TRBD1. V gave up 6 bases and J gave up 3 bases; unmatched junction bases: 4. This CDR3 is 13 amino acids long. Germline CDR1 and CDR2: MDHEN and SYDVKM. Full variable domain (missing parts from reference TRBV28 and TRBJ2-7): DVKVTQSSRYLVKRTGEKVFLECVQDMDHENMFWYRQDPGLGLRLIYFSYDVKMKEKGDIPEGYSVSREKKERFSLILESASTNQTSMYLCASRDRAIYEQYFGPGTRLTVT.